This T cell receptor beta chain was captured by sequencing in a study of a mutant IDH1 vaccine in newly diagnosed glioma (dated by TCRdb to 2020 to 2022). Background on the whole study: Of the 32 patients who were treated, about 60% were male and 37.5% were female, and the mean age was around 40 years. Six visits were used for peripheral blood collection: V03 (baseline), V05, V07, V10, V12 and V13. For exploratory analyses, longitudinal TCRB deep sequencing was carried out in about two dozen treated patients wherever samples were available. Before enrollment, patients had received standard therapy of radiotherapy alone, temozolomide alone, or radiochemotherapy with temozolomide; most received the combination. What the research found in general, with its limitations: The authors stated that sample limitations prevented analyses of patient blood samples from being reproduced. Selection of PBMC samples for TCRB deep sequencing was based on availability. Vaccine-induced immune responses across multiple MHC alleles were detected in about 92% of patients. Changes in the top peripheral T cell clonotypes picked up by TCRB sequencing did not appear to be linked to pseudoprogression.

The time point tag for this specimen amounts to: baseline, week 1 (first vaccination visit). The treatment or condition tag for this specimen amounts to: pre-vaccination baseline after standard-of-care therapy. The donors had newly diagnosed IDH1-mutant astrocytomas of WHO grade 3 or 4 that showed loss of nuclear ATRX. The samples were drawn from NOA16, a multicentre, single-arm, open-label phase I trial in Germany that tested a mutant IDH1 peptide vaccine in humans for the first time. Blood drawn at visit V03 was used as the baseline sample for immunogenicity testing. Genomic DNA for TCRB sequencing was isolated from EDTA blood with the DNeasy Blood and Tissue Kit. The library was prepared using the immunoSEQ multiplex PCR assay. Following the manufacturer's protocol, the hsTCRB Kit was used to amplify rearranged TCR beta chain sequences. TCRB libraries were sequenced on an Illumina MiSeq. The authors' analysis ran thus. Demultiplexing, trimming and gene mapping were performed with the kit vendor's proprietary platform. What TCRdb holds here is the immuneACCESS table cut down to in-frame rearrangements. Part of the clones is not present; checked against another copy, under half of the missing clones reflect an unresolved V gene, and the others are unexplained. V and J calls and clone size are as listed in that table; D and trimming were resolved from the DNA. This sample comprises tens of thousands of clones, around four fifths of them detected only once. The ten largest make up roughly 6.8% of the sample.

Reading the germline V gene gives CDR1 SGHTA and CDR2 FQGNSA. Counted from cysteine to phenylalanine, this CDR3 has 17 amino acids. CDR3 DNA is the only sequence kept; it has 51 bases, read in frame from the first base. Between the V and J ends, shortened by 1 base and 0 bases respectively, the junction contains 13 bases. Points on this clone: Its antigen specificity is not known. The input lacks base qualities; no much larger clone sits a single base away.

The V and J genes are TRBV7-2 and TRBJ1-5, and perhaps TRBD1 as D gene, on 5 matching bases. The material was PBMCs, obtained from a glioma patient treated with radiotherapy, temozolomide or both. This sequence was found in a woman in her forties or fifties with glioma. CDR3 region: CASSLVTGGYSNQPQHF. The nucleotide sequence is given as TGTGCCAGCAGCTTAGTAACAGGAGGGTATAGCAATCAGCCCCAGCATTTT.